These 29 T cell receptor beta chains originate from one sample sequenced in a study of OX40 agonist ivuxolimab in advanced cancers. Library preparation was by the immunoSEQ multiplex PCR assay. TCRdb mirrors the immuneACCESS table, restricted to in-frame sequences. Some clones are absent from its copies; in checked studies, under half trace to an unresolved V gene, and the reason for the others is unknown. For this sample there are 69,000 or so clones; about four fifths appear just once. The top ten constitute 6% to 8% of the sample. The sequencing used CD4+ or CD8+ T cells sorted from blood, collected in a trial of the OX40 agonist ivuxolimab. Receptor source: an adult with an advanced solid tumor such as melanoma, head and neck, liver or kidney cancer.

This rearrangement joins TRBV9 to TRBJ1-1, with 9 bases lining up with TRBD1. Looked up from germline, CDR1 is SGDLS and CDR2 is YYNGEE. The CDR3 runs to 15 residues. The trim removed 3 bases at V and 5 bases at J, leaving 8 bases unmatched. Written as DNA, the CDR3 is TGTGCCAGCAGCGAGACGGACAGGGGTATTACTGAAGCTTTCTTT. Translating it yields CASSETDRGITEAFF.

The J gene is TRBJ2-5, the V gene TRBV6-5, with D hard to call. The ends were cut back, 3 bases at V and 4 bases at J, with 15 bases in the middle. The CDR3 has 15 residues. CDR1 and CDR2 from the germline V gene are MNHEY and SVGAGI. CDR3 loop: CASSYLGSLSETQYF. The CDR3 nucleotides read TGTGCCAGCAGTTATTTGGGGTCGTTGTCAGAGACCCAGTACTTC.

The chain couples TRBV6-5 to TRBJ2-3, with D hard to call. Germline CDR1 reads MNHEY; CDR2 reads SVGAGI. This CDR3 spans 12 amino acids. The ends were cut back, 4 bases at V and 5 bases at J, with 7 bases in the middle. CDR3 nucleotide sequence: TGTGCCAGCAGTTCAGACCTAGATACGCAGTATTTT. It specifies CASSSDLDTQYF.

Only a few counts were recorded for this clone. The V and J genes are TRBV30 and TRBJ1-1, with D possibly being TRBD1 (5 bases). V lost 4 bases and J lost 5, with 11 bases in between. Germline CDR1 GTSNPN, CDR2 SVGIG (reference sequence). The CDR3 has 12 residues. The CDR3 reads CAWTGYRTEAFF. The CDR3 region has the DNA TGTGCCTGGACAGGGTATAGGACTGAAGCTTTCTTT.

The rearrangement links TRBV6-6 to TRBJ2-2, with D possibly being TRBD2 (5 bases). Trimming shortened V by 6 bases and J by 5 bases, and 10 bases separated the two germline ends. The CDR3 is 13 residues long. Germline assignment: CDR1 MNHNY and CDR2 SVGAGI (reference sequence). CDR3 coding DNA: TGTGCCAGCAGGATGGACTTGACCGGGGAGCTGTTTTTT. As protein: CASRMDLTGELFF.

V is TRBV9 and J is TRBJ1-1, with D perhaps TRBD1 (5 bases). The V end lost 4 bases, the J end lost 6 bases, and 19 bases lay between the germline ends. The CDR3 length is 15 residues. Per the germline V gene, CDR1 is SGDLS and CDR2 is YYNGEE. CDR3 region: CASSPRGAREAEAFF. The CDR3 coding sequence is TGTGCCAGCAGCCCCCGCGGGGCGCGTGAGGCTGAAGCTTTCTTT.

The chain links TRBV28 to TRBJ1-2; maybe TRBD1 (6 bases). The V gene lost 10 bases and the J gene lost 6 bases, with 21 bases spanning the gap. The CDR3 runs 14 residues. Germline-derived CDR1 and CDR2 are MDHEN and SYDVKM. The CDR3 protein is CATDRLYSSDGYTF. The DNA of the CDR3 is TGTGCCACCGACAGGTTGTATTCCTCCGATGGCTACACCTTC.

The V and J genes are TRBV19 and TRBJ2-1; 8 positions agree with TRBD2. Per the germline V gene, CDR1 is LNHDA and CDR2 is SQIVND (reference sequence). The CDR3 totals 15 residues. V dropped 1 base and J dropped 6; count of bases not matched to a gene: 5. The CDR3: CASSIVAGNGNEQFF. In nucleotides, the CDR3 is TGTGCCAGTAGTATAGTAGCGGGAAACGGCAATGAGCAGTTCTTC.

The rearrangement links TRBV2 to TRBJ1-1, with D unresolved. CDR1 SNHLY and CDR2 FYNNEI come from the germline V gene. The CDR3 consists of 14 residues. The V and J ends lost 2 bases and 0 bases respectively, with 7 bases between them. Here the CDR3 reads CASSELAMNTEAFF. The CDR3 DNA sequence: TGTGCCAGCAGTGAACTGGCTATGAACACTGAAGCTTTCTTT.

The genes are TRBV4-1 and TRBJ1-1; 7 bases fit TRBD1. The trim removed 2 bases at V and 0 bases at J, leaving 12 bases unmatched. In germline, CDR1 is MGHRA, CDR2 YSYEKL. This CDR3 has 18 residues. The CDR3 sequence: CASSQPTGAGAMNTEAFF. The CDR3 coding sequence is TGCGCCAGCAGCCAACCTACAGGGGCGGGCGCCATGAACACTGAAGCTTTCTTT.

A few counts support this clone. This sequence joins TRBV10-3 and TRBJ2-7; D is perhaps TRBD2 (5 bases). The CDR3 covers 15 residues. Trimming stripped 0 bases from V and 3 bases from J, with 12 bases between. Germline loops: CDR1 ENHRY, CDR2 SYGVKD. CDR3 DNA: TGTGCCATCAGTGAGTCGAATTTACGGGGCTACGAGCAGTACTTC. Translating gives CAISESNLRGYEQYF.

The chain joins TRBV4-2 to TRBJ2-7, with 9 nucleotides matching TRBD2. The CDR3 spans 15 residues. Unmatched junction bases numbered 6, after V lost 3 bases and J lost 3 bases. Germline V gene data show CDR1 as LGHNA and CDR2 as YNFKEQ. The DNA of the CDR3 is TGTGCCAGCAGCCAGGCGGAAGCGGGAGGCTACGAGCAGTACTTC. It specifies CASSQAEAGGYEQYF.

Worth noting for this clone: The junction and the germline gene differ at one end; a read error may be behind it. The chain has TRBV2 and TRBJ1-1, with 8 bases fitting TRBD1. This CDR3 has 14 residues. Germline V gene sequence: CDR1 SNHLY, CDR2 FYNNEI. The CDR3 region has the DNA TGTGCCAGCACCGAATGGACAGGGAACCCTGAAGCTTTCTTT. Protein product: CASTEWTGNPEAFF.

The chain recombines TRBV28 with TRBJ2-6, with D perhaps given as TRBD1 or TRBD2 (5 bases each). The CDR3 has 16 residues. The ends were cut back, 6 bases at V and 2 bases at J, with 14 bases in the middle. Germline CDR1 reads MDHEN; CDR2 reads SYDVKM. The CDR3 sequence: CASSQGGLAGANVLTF. The CDR3 coding sequence is TGTGCCAGCAGCCAGGGCGGGTTGGCTGGGGCCAACGTCCTGACTTTC.

Here the CDR3 DNA reads TGTGCCAGTAGTATAGAGGTCGGGGGACACAATGAGCAGTTCTTC. Protein product: CASSIEVGGHNEQFF. The rearrangement joins TRBV19 to TRBJ2-1; maybe TRBD2 (6 bases). Germline V lookup: CDR1 LNHDA, CDR2 SQIVND (reference sequence). The CDR3 has 15 amino acids. V was clipped by 0 bases and J by 5 bases, with 11 bases between them.

The V gene is TRBV27, the J gene TRBJ2-1; D uncertain. This CDR3 is built from 17 residues. CDR1 is MNHEY and CDR2 is SMNVEV in the germline V gene (reference sequence). V lost 0 bases to trimming and J lost 0 bases, with 12 bases between them. CDR3: CASSLSYASSSYNEQFF. In DNA, the CDR3 is TGTGCCAGCAGTTTATCTTACGCCTCCAGCTCCTACAATGAGCAGTTCTTC.

V and J are TRBV19 and TRBJ1-2, with TRBD1 identical over 11 bases. Germline trimming cut 3 bases from V and 6 bases from J; bases unmatched to any gene: 6. CDR3 size: 15 residues. Germline assignment: CDR1 LNHDA and CDR2 SQIVND (reference sequence). Here the CDR3 DNA reads TGTGCCAGTAGTATCAGTGGACAGGGGGCAGATGGCTACACCTTC. Its protein is CASSISGQGADGYTF.

As regards this clone: This may come from a read error, since a much larger clone is one base off. The V gene is TRBV2, the J gene TRBJ1-1; a weak D match, TRBD1 (6 bases). The V gene lost 7 bases and the J gene lost 6 bases, with 15 bases spanning the gap. CDR3 length equals 13 residues. Per the germline V gene, CDR1 is SNHLY and CDR2 is FYNNEI. CDR3 sequence reads: CASKEDSNAEAFF. As DNA, the CDR3 is TGTGCCAGCAAGGAGGACAGCAACGCTGAAGCTTTCTTT.

This clone counts as medium-sized. The genes are TRBV30 and TRBJ1-1; D is unclear. V was cut by 5 bases and J by 8 bases, with 15 bases left in between. CDR1 and CDR2 from the germline V gene are GTSNPN and SVGIG (reference sequence). The CDR3 is made up of 12 amino acids. In DNA, the CDR3 is TGTGCCTGGGTCCCAGGCCCACGCGAAGCTTTCTTT. This translates into CAWVPGPREAFF. Using reference TRBV30 and TRBJ1-1 for the parts outside the CDR3, the full variable domain is SQTIHQWPATLVQPVGSPLSLECTVEGTSNPNLYWYRQAAGRGLQLLFYSVGIGQISSEVPQNLSASRPQDRQFILSSKKLLLSDSGFYLCAWVPGPREAFFGQGTRLTVV.

This clone was detected only once. The chain has TRBV5-1 and TRBJ2-3; D might be TRBD1 or TRBD2, each matching 7 bases. V lost 4 bases and J lost 0, with 15 bases in between. Germline CDR1 SGHRS, CDR2 YFSETQ. The CDR3 contains 16 residues. The DNA for the CDR3 is TGCGCCAGCAGCCTGGCAGGGGGGGTGAGCACAGATACGCAGTATTTT. Translation gives CASSLAGGVSTDTQYF.

The sample holds a few counts of this clone. The chain carries TRBV2 and TRBJ1-1; D remains ambiguous. Per the germline V gene, CDR1 is SNHLY and CDR2 is FYNNEI. Trimming stripped 6 bases from V and 0 bases from J, with 8 bases between. The CDR3 runs to 13 residues. The CDR3 DNA reads TGTGCCAGCAGACACACAGTGAACACTGAAGCTTTCTTT. Translation gives CASRHTVNTEAFF. The whole variable domain, remainder taken from reference TRBV2 and TRBJ1-1, is EPEVTQTPSHQVTQMGQEVILRCVPISNHLYFYWYRQILGQKVEFLVSFYNNEISEKSEIFDDQFSVERPDGSNFTLKIRSTKLEDSAMYFCASRHTVNTEAFFGQGTRLTVV.

This chain uses TRBV7-2 with TRBJ1-1; D is perhaps TRBD1 (5 bases). The CDR3 is 16 amino acids. Trimming removed 1 base from V and 1 base from J, with 13 bases in between. Per the germline V gene, CDR1 is SGHTA and CDR2 is FQGNSA. CDR3 in DNA: TGTGCCAGCAGCTTAGACCTAGGGACCGCGAACACTGAAGCTTTCTTT. Amino acids: CASSLDLGTANTEAFF.

The V and J genes are TRBV6-5 and TRBJ2-7; the D gene could be TRBD1 or TRBD2 (5 bases each). Trimming took off 2 bases at V and 6 bases at J, with 11 bases between the two ends. Germline CDR1 reads MNHEY; CDR2 reads SVGAGI. The CDR3 runs to 13 residues. The CDR3 loop is CASSYGHGAEQYF. DNA for the CDR3: TGTGCCAGCAGTTACGGCCACGGGGCCGAGCAGTACTTC.

This clone was found once. The rearrangement links TRBV4-1 to TRBJ2-3; 8 bases align to TRBD2. Germline trimming cut 0 bases from V and 3 bases from J; bases unmatched to any gene: 8. This CDR3 is 17 amino acids long. Per the germline V gene, CDR1 is MGHRA and CDR2 is YSYEKL. CDR3 residues: CASSQDALLAATDTQYF. The DNA for the CDR3 is TGCGCCAGCAGCCAAGATGCCTTACTAGCGGCGACAGATACGCAGTATTTT.

The rearrangement links TRBV7-9 to TRBJ1-6; D possibly corresponds to TRBD1 (5 bases). The germline gives CDR1 SEHNR, CDR2 FQNEAQ (reference sequence). V was clipped by 5 bases and J by 8 bases, with 10 bases between them. The CDR3 runs 13 residues. CDR3 DNA sequence: TGTGCCAGCAGCGTCAGGGAGGATTCACCCCTCCACTTT. Its protein product is CASSVREDSPLHF.

J is TRBJ2-2 and V is TRBV2; tentative D call: TRBD2 (5 bases). The germline V and J ends were trimmed by 4 bases and 0 bases, with 12 bases remaining between them. Looked up from germline, CDR1 is SNHLY and CDR2 is FYNNEI. The CDR3 covers 16 residues. The CDR3 nucleotides are TGTGCCAGCAGTGGCCGGGGAGCCCCGAACACCGGGGAGCTGTTTTTT. This encodes CASSGRGAPNTGELFF.

This CDR3 reads CSARDYETQYF. The CDR3 region has the DNA TGCAGTGCTAGAGATTACGAGACCCAGTACTTC. The chain carries TRBV20-1 and TRBJ2-5, with no clear D. Germline V lookup: CDR1 DFQATT, CDR2 SNEGSKA (reference sequence). This CDR3 region has 11 residues. V lost 0 bases to trimming and J lost 5 bases, with 4 bases between them.

Only one count was recorded for this clone. This rearrangement joins TRBV6-1 to TRBJ2-5; either TRBD1 or TRBD2 may supply D (5 bases each). This CDR3 is built from 15 residues. CDR1 and CDR2 from the germline V gene are MNHNS and SASEGT. Trimming took off 2 bases at V and 7 bases at J, with 17 bases between the two ends. The CDR3 nucleotides read TGTGCCAGCAGTGAATGGGTAGGGGAGTATGCGACCCAGTACTTC. Its protein product is CASSEWVGEYATQYF.

The chain carries TRBV19 and TRBJ2-1, with TRBD2 as a possible D gene (6 bases). CDR3 length: 15 amino acids. Germline loops: CDR1 LNHDA, CDR2 SQIVND (reference sequence). V lost 8 bases and J 0 bases, leaving 14 bases between the germline ends. CDR3 coding DNA: TGTGCCAGTGGGGGACTGTGGGGCTCCTACAATGAGCAGTTCTTC. It specifies CASGGLWGSYNEQFF.